This T cell receptor (beta chain) was captured in a study of T cell changes during pregnancy in multiple sclerosis. Germline V lookup: CDR1 KGHSH, CDR2 LQKENI. J was trimmed by 2 bases and V by 3 bases; bases with no gene match: 3. The CDR3 contains 14 residues. This table comes from immunoSEQ multiplex PCR, and its TCRdb copy is limited to in-frame clones, with some not included. The profile shows 35,000 to 40,000 clones, around 90% of them singletons. The chain uses TRBV18 and TRBJ1-2, with 7 bases matching TRBD1. The source is a female donor with multiple sclerosis, enrolled in a pregnancy study. Sequenced here: CD4+ T cells from peripheral blood mononuclear cells, sampled before pregnancy. The CDR3 DNA sequence: TGTGCCAGCTCACCGCAGGGACAGAACTATGGCTACACCTTC. Residues: CASSPQGQNYGYTF.